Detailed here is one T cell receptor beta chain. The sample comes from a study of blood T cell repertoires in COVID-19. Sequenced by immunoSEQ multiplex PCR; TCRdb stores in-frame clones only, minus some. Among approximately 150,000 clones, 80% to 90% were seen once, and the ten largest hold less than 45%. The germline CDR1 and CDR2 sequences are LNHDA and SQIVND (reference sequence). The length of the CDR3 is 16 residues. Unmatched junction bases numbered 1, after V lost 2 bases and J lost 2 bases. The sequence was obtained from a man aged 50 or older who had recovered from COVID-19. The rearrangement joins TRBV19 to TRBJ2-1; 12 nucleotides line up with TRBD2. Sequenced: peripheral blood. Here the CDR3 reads CASSIRTSGAYNEQFF. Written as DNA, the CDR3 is TGTGCCAGTAGTATACGGACTAGCGGGGCCTACAATGAGCAGTTCTTC.